Described below is a single T cell receptor (beta chain) sequence and its context. The source of the sample is a study of blood T cell repertoires in COVID-19. Across the study: The analysed material was cDNA or gDNA that came from T cells, B-cell-depleted T cells, or PBMCs.

The data were produced by immunoSEQ multiplex PCR, yet TCRdb's version contains in-frame clones alone and is incomplete. The table has 240,000 or so clones, 80% to 85% seen once. Germline values: CDR1 LGHNA, CDR2 YSLEER. This CDR3 contains 15 residues. Losses at the gene ends were 3 bases for V and 5 bases for J; bases not matched to a gene: 9. This rearrangement joins TRBV4-3 to TRBJ2-7; 8 bases agree with TRBD2. Sequences were obtained from peripheral blood. The TCR comes from a woman younger than 30 with acute or convalescent COVID-19. CDR3: CASSHRGAGGDEQYF. For the CDR3, the DNA is TGCGCCAGCAGCCATCGTGGGGCGGGAGGAGACGAGCAGTACTTC.